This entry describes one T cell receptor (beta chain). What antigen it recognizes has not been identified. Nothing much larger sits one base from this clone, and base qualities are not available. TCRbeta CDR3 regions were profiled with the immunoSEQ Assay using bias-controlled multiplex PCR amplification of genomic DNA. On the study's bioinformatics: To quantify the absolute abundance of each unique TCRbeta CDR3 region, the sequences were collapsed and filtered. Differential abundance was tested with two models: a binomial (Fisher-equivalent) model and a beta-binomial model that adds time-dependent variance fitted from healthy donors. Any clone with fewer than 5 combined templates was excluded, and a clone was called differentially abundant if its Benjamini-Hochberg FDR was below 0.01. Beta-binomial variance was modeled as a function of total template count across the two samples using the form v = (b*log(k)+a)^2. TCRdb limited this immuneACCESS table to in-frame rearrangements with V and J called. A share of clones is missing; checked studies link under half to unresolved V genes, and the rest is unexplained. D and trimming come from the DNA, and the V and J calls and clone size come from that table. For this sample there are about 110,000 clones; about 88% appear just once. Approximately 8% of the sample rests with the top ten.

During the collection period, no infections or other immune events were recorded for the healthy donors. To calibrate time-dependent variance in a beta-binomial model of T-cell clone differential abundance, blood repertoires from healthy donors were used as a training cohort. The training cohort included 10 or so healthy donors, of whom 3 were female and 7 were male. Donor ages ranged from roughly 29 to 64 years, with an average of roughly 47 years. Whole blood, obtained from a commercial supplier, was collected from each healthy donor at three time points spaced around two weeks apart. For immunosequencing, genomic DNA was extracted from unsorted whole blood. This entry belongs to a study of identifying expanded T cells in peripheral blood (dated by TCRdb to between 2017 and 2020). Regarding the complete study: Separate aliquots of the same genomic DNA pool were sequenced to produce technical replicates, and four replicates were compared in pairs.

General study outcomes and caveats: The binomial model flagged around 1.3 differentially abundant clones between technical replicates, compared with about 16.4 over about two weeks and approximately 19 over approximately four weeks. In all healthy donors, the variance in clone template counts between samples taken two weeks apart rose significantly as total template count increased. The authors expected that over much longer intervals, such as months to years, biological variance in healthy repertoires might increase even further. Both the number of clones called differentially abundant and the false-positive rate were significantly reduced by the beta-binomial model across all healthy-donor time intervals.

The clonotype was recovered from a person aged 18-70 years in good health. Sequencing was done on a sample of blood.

Here is the DNA: TGTGCCAGCAAACAAGGGGATGGCTACACCTTC. It codes for CASKQGDGYTF. In this chain, TRBV2 is recombined with TRBJ1-2; TRBD1 could be the D gene, as 5 bases match. Trimming removed 7 bases from V and 6 bases from J, leaving 9 bases between the germline ends. The germline V gene gives CDR1 as SNHLY and CDR2 as FYNNEI. Inclusive of the bounding cysteine and phenylalanine, the CDR3 is 11 residues long. Of the read, only the CDR3 DNA is kept; its 33 bases are in frame from base 1. The entire variable domain, with the stretches around the CDR3 drawn from the reference TRBV2 and TRBJ1-2 proteins, is EPEVTQTPSHQVTQMGQEVILRCVPISNHLYFYWYRQILGQKVEFLVSFYNNEISEKSEIFDDQFSVERPDGSNFTLKIRSTKLEDSAMYFCASKQGDGYTFGSGTRLTVV.